This passage covers 6 T cell receptor beta chains from one sample sequenced in a study of T cell responses to AZD1222 COVID-19 vaccine. Sequencing used immunoSEQ multiplex PCR; TCRdb keeps in-frame clones, though not all of them. The table has tens of thousands of clones, roughly 90% seen once. The starting material was peripheral blood, obtained on day 0 of AZD1222 vaccination. These receptors all stem from an adult in good health.

This clone came up a few times. The gene calls are TRBV12-3 or TRBV12-4 and TRBJ1-6; D possibly corresponds to TRBD1 (5 bases). V lost 8 bases to trimming and J lost 11 bases, with 16 bases between them. The CDR3 covers 13 residues. As DNA, the CDR3 is TGTGCCAGCGGAAAGACAGAACGAGCACCCCTCCACTTT. This translates into CASGKTERAPLHF.

The chain has TRBV7-2 and TRBJ1-6, with 7 bases matching TRBD1. Germline-derived CDR1 and CDR2 are SGHTA and FQGNSA. The CDR3 spans 14 residues. The junction had 4 bases not matched to a gene; V was cut back by 1 base and J by 10 bases. The CDR3: CASSLVRGSSPLHF. The CDR3 DNA sequence: TGTGCCAGCAGCTTAGTCAGGGGGTCCTCACCCCTCCACTTT.

V usage is TRBV5-1 and J usage is TRBJ1-3, with TRBD1 matching over 7 bases. CDR1 is SGHRS and CDR2 is YFSETQ in the germline V gene. Trimming cost V 4 bases and J 2 bases; bases outside gene matches: 12. The CDR3 contains 17 residues. CDR3 bases: TGCGCCAGCAGCATGGGAGGCAACAGGGGAACTGGAAACACCATATATTTT. Its protein product is CASSMGGNRGTGNTIYF.

The rearrangement uses TRBV3-1 (or the pseudogene TRBV3-2) and TRBJ1-1; 7 nucleotides align to TRBD1. V shed 4 bases, J shed 4 bases, and the junction held 9 bases outside the gene matches. This CDR3 is 15 amino acids long. CDR1 is LGHDT, CDR2 YNNKEL, per germline (reference sequence). CDR3 loop: CASSPRQGPTTEAFF. Here the CDR3 DNA reads TGTGCCAGCAGCCCTAGACAGGGCCCGACCACTGAAGCTTTCTTT.

Regarding this clone: At one boundary the junction diverges from the germline segment, which might be a read error. This chain links TRBV27 with TRBJ1-1, with TRBD1 as a possible D gene (6 bases). Germline-derived CDR1 and CDR2 are MNHEY and SMNVEV (reference sequence). CDR3 size: 15 residues. The CDR3 DNA sequence: TGTGCCAGCAGTTTATACCAGGGGTTGAATACTGAAGCTTTCTTT. As protein: CASSLYQGLNTEAFF.

The chain uses TRBV6-5 and TRBJ1-2; possibly TRBD1 for D (5 bases). The germline V gene has CDR1 MNHEY and CDR2 SVGAGI. The ends were cut back, 7 bases at V and 4 bases at J, with 19 bases in the middle. The length of the CDR3 is 15 residues. DNA for the CDR3: TGTGCCAGCATCGATACTGGGGGATCTCTCTATGGCTACACCTTC. Amino acid sequence: CASIDTGGSLYGYTF.